This T cell receptor beta chain was observed in a study of control samples from healthy donors and cancer patients (dated by TCRdb to the early 2020s). The library relied on the immunoSEQ multiplex PCR assay. TCRdb obtained this table from immuneACCESS and retained in-frame rearrangements with V and J assigned. These tables miss some clones; where compared with another copy, unresolved V genes account for less than half of the shortfall, and the remainder is unexplained. In all, the sample holds tens of thousands of clones, and approximately 89% of those were seen once. The ten largest clonotypes hold about 7.1% of the sample. Including the terminal cysteine and phenylalanine, the CDR3 comprises 15 residues. This entry keeps only the CDR3 DNA: 45 bases, framed from base 1. CDR1 and CDR2, per the germline V gene, are SGHTA and FQGNSA. V lost 4 bases and J lost 0 bases; the stretch between them is 10 bases long.

For this clone: Its target antigen remains unknown. One base away there is no much larger clone; base qualities are not given.

This receptor was taken from a man between 45 and 60 years old in good health. The chain employs TRBV7-2 and TRBJ1-5; TRBD1 is perhaps the D gene, given 5 matching bases. Sequenced material: blood. The DNA sequence is given as TGTGCCAGCAGCTCATCAGGGATTAGCAATCAGCCCCAGCATTTT. Its translation reads: CASSSSGISNQPQHF.